What follows are 22 T cell receptor beta chains derived from one specimen sequenced in a study of blood T cell repertoires in COVID-19. The method was immunoSEQ multiplex PCR; TCRdb's version includes in-frame clones alone and lacks a portion of them. The sample holds roughly 100,000 clones, around 92% seen once. Specimen: peripheral blood. The receptors were sampled from a man aged 18-30 years with acute or convalescent COVID-19.

The genes are TRBV6-6 and TRBJ1-4; D may be TRBD1 (6 bases). The CDR3 totals 15 residues. The V and J ends lost 5 bases and 7 bases respectively, with 17 bases between them. Per the germline V gene, CDR1 is MNHNY and CDR2 is SVGAGI (reference sequence). CDR3 nucleotide sequence: TGTGCCAGCAGTACCCCGGCAGGGGACATTGAAAAACTGTTTTTT. As protein: CASSTPAGDIEKLFF.

This clone has only one observation. V gene TRBV25-1 combines with J gene TRBJ1-6, with TRBD1 matching over 8 bases. V was clipped by 6 bases and J by 10 bases; unmatched bases: 5. The CDR3 sequence is 13 residues long. The germline CDR1 and CDR2 sequences are MGHDK and SYGVNS. For the CDR3, the DNA is TGTGCCAGCAGGACAGGGGTCGGCTCACCCCTCCACTTT. Translated, it gives CASRTGVGSPLHF.

V is TRBV30 and J is TRBJ2-2; 7 bases agree with TRBD1. The length of the CDR3 is 15 residues. Per germline, CDR1 GTSNPN and CDR2 SVGIG (reference sequence). V was pared by 4 bases and J by 3 bases, with 8 bases of the junction left unmatched. The DNA of the CDR3 is TGTGCCTGGAAAGATGAGGGGGCGGACACCGGGGAGCTGTTTTTT. It specifies CAWKDEGADTGELFF.

This sequence joins TRBV5-1 and TRBJ2-5; TRBD2 aligns across 12 bases. Germline V lookup: CDR1 SGHRS, CDR2 YFSETQ. J lost 4 bases, V lost 2 bases, and 3 bases had no gene match. This CDR3 is 15 amino acids long. The CDR3 nucleotides are TGCGCCAGCAGCTTCCCGGGACTAGCGGGAGAGACCCAGTACTTC. It codes for CASSFPGLAGETQYF.

This clone was counted once. V is TRBV7-9 and J is TRBJ2-1; tentative D call: TRBD1 (5 bases). Per germline, CDR1 SEHNR and CDR2 FQNEAQ (reference sequence). Deletions cut 2 bases from V and 4 bases from J, with 12 bases between. The CDR3 is made up of 15 amino acids. This chain's CDR3 is CASSLKGQGYNEQFF. The CDR3 DNA reads TGTGCCAGCAGCTTAAAAGGCCAGGGATACAATGAGCAGTTCTTC.

The rearrangement joins TRBV7-9 to TRBJ1-5; 9 nucleotides agree with TRBD1. V was pared by 4 bases and J by 4 bases, with 5 bases of the junction left unmatched. This CDR3 is built from 15 residues. From germline, CDR1 is SEHNR and CDR2 FQNEAQ (reference sequence). Written as DNA, the CDR3 is TGTGCCAGCAGCTGGGAAGGGACAGGGAATCAGCCCCAGCATTTT. Protein sequence: CASSWEGTGNQPQHF.

This clone was detected once. This chain connects TRBV5-1 to TRBJ2-3; TRBD2 matches 13 bases. Trimming took 4 bases from V and 3 from J; bases not matched to a gene: 2. The CDR3 spans 15 residues. Germline CDR1 SGHRS, CDR2 YFSETQ. In DNA, the CDR3 is TGCGCCAGCAGCGCGGGACTAGCGGGAACAGATACGCAGTATTTT. Its translation: CASSAGLAGTDTQYF.

This clone was seen just once. This chain links TRBV30 with TRBJ1-4; no reliable D call. Looked up from germline, CDR1 is GTSNPN and CDR2 is SVGIG (reference sequence). V lost 2 bases, J lost 6 bases, and 10 bases lay in between. The CDR3 is 13 residues long. The CDR3 region has the DNA TGTGCCTGGAGTTACGGGGTTCATGAAAAACTGTTTTTT. As protein: CAWSYGVHEKLFF.

This CDR3 is CASSLVRGGRYNEQFF. CDR3 DNA: TGCGCCAGCAGCTTGGTGAGGGGAGGCCGCTACAATGAGCAGTTCTTC. The J gene is TRBJ2-1, the V gene TRBV5-1; perhaps TRBD2 as D (6 bases). The length of the CDR3 is 16 residues. Trimming took 0 bases from V and 3 from J, leaving 13 bases between them. Germline V gene lookup returns CDR1 SGHRS and CDR2 YFSETQ.

This chain connects TRBV6-6 to TRBJ1-2, with a possible D match to TRBD1 (5 bases). CDR1 is MNHNY, CDR2 SVGAGI, per germline (reference sequence). This CDR3 is built from 15 residues. V gave up 11 bases and J gave up 0 bases, with 19 bases separating them. CDR3: CACVPTTASNYGYTF. CDR3 nucleotide sequence: TGTGCCTGCGTCCCTACGACAGCCTCTAACTATGGCTACACCTTC.

The chain recombines TRBV11-2 with TRBJ1-2; unclear D gene. The V gene's germline CDR1 is SGHAT and CDR2 FQNNGV. Trimming removed 1 base from V and 6 bases from J, with 15 bases in between. This CDR3 is 15 amino acids long. The DNA for the CDR3 is TGTGCCAGCAGCTTAGCAGCAGGAAACACCCATGGCTACACCTTC. It encodes CASSLAAGNTHGYTF.

The V gene is TRBV30, the J gene TRBJ2-2; 7 nucleotides align to TRBD2. From germline, CDR1 is GTSNPN and CDR2 SVGIG (reference sequence). The CDR3 contains 15 residues. The junction had 4 bases not matched to a gene; V was cut back by 3 bases and J by 0 bases. CDR3 loop: CAWRPSGPNTGELFF. The CDR3 DNA follows: TGTGCCTGGAGACCTAGCGGACCGAACACCGGGGAGCTGTTTTTT. Variable domain in full (rest from reference TRBV30 and TRBJ2-2): SQTIHQWPATLVQPVGSPLSLECTVEGTSNPNLYWYRQAAGRGLQLLFYSVGIGQISSEVPQNLSASRPQDRQFILSSKKLLLSDSGFYLCAWRPSGPNTGELFFGEGSRLTVL.

The rearrangement uses TRBV6-5 and TRBJ2-7; D is possibly TRBD1 (6 bases). Deletions cut 2 bases from V and 7 bases from J, with 12 bases between. CDR1 and CDR2 (germline): MNHEY, SVGAGI. The CDR3 consists of 13 residues. Here the CDR3 DNA reads TGTGCCAGCAGTTACAACAGGGTGGGGGAGCAGTACTTC. As protein: CASSYNRVGEQYF.

The genes are TRBV5-1 and TRBJ2-3, with TRBD1 as a possible D gene (5 bases). Germline V gene sequence: CDR1 SGHRS, CDR2 YFSETQ. The CDR3 covers 16 residues. Trimming cost V 6 bases and J 2 bases, with 19 bases left between them. The CDR3 region is CASTPGLTATTDTQYF. CDR3 sequence (DNA): TGCGCCAGCACCCCCGGTTTGACAGCAACCACAGATACGCAGTATTTT.

The V gene is TRBV27, the J gene TRBJ1-1; 7 bases line up with TRBD1. Germline loops: CDR1 MNHEY, CDR2 SMNVEV (reference sequence). V shed 5 bases, J shed 0 bases, and the junction held 6 bases outside the gene matches. The CDR3 totals 15 residues. The CDR3 nucleotides read TGTGCCAGCAGTCGCAAGGGGGCCATGAACACTGAAGCTTTCTTT. As protein: CASSRKGAMNTEAFF.

J is TRBJ2-1 and V is TRBV3-1 (or the pseudogene TRBV3-2); D uncertain. The CDR3 is made up of 15 amino acids. Germline-derived CDR1 and CDR2 are LGHDT and YNNKEL (reference sequence). V lost 4 bases to trimming and J lost 8 bases, with 18 bases between them. The CDR3 region is CASSPTRRLTDEQFF. The CDR3 DNA follows: TGTGCCAGCAGCCCTACCCGGAGACTTACGGATGAGCAGTTCTTC.

The V gene is TRBV19, the J gene TRBJ1-4; D is possibly TRBD1 (5 bases). The length of the CDR3 is 17 residues. With 2 bases removed from V and 7 bases from J, the gap between germline ends came to 20 bases. The V gene's germline CDR1 is LNHDA and CDR2 SQIVND (reference sequence). Here the CDR3 DNA reads TGTGCCAGTAGTATACCCGGCGGAGGGGTGATGACTGAAAAACTGTTTTTT. It encodes CASSIPGGGVMTEKLFF.

This clone was seen a single time. V and J are TRBV18 and TRBJ1-6, with a weak D call TRBD1 (5 bases). V gave up 6 bases and J gave up 7 bases, with 16 bases separating them. Germline V CDR1 and CDR2: KGHSH, LQKENI. The CDR3 totals 15 residues. The CDR3 sequence is CASSTTGDKNSPLHF. The CDR3 DNA reads as TGTGCCAGCTCCACAACGGGGGATAAAAATTCACCCCTCCACTTT.

J is TRBJ2-1 and V is TRBV10-1, with D possibly matching TRBD1 (5 bases). Trimming pared 2 bases from V and 7 bases from J, leaving 12 bases between. Germline V gene lookup returns CDR1 WNHNN and CDR2 SYGVQD (reference sequence). The CDR3 runs 14 residues. CDR3 protein: CASSERGRTNEQFF. The DNA of the CDR3 is TGCGCCAGCAGTGAGAGGGGAAGGACGAATGAGCAGTTCTTC.

The V gene is TRBV6-5, the J gene TRBJ2-7; perhaps TRBD1 as D (5 bases). Germline CDR1 reads MNHEY; CDR2 reads SVGAGI. V was clipped by 2 bases and J by 3 bases, with 11 bases between them. This CDR3 region has 14 residues. CDR3 nucleotides: TGTGCCAGCAGTTACACTCAGGGCATCTACGAGCAGTACTTC. This gives the protein CASSYTQGIYEQYF.

About this clone: The junction and the germline gene differ at one end; a read error may be behind it. The CDR3 DNA follows: TGTGCCAGCTCATCACCTGGACAGGTTGGAAACACCATATATTTT. Protein product: CASSSPGQVGNTIYF. The gene calls are TRBV18 and TRBJ1-3, with TRBD1 identical over 7 bases. Germline assignment: CDR1 KGHSH and CDR2 LQKENI. This CDR3 is 15 amino acids long.

The rearrangement joins TRBV19 to TRBJ1-2, with 8 bases matching TRBD1. Germline V lookup: CDR1 LNHDA, CDR2 SQIVND (reference sequence). With V trimmed by 5 bases and J by 8 bases, 7 bases remained unmatched. The CDR3 is made up of 13 amino acids. CDR3 in amino acids: CASSEGQGPGYTF. DNA for the CDR3: TGTGCCAGTAGTGAAGGACAGGGTCCCGGCTACACCTTC. The complete variable domain, with remaining parts taken from reference TRBV19 and TRBJ1-2, reads DGGITQSPKYLFRKEGQNVTLSCEQNLNHDAMYWYRQDPGQGLRLIYYSQIVNDFQKGDIAEGYSVSREKKESFPLTVTSAQKNPTAFYLCASSEGQGPGYTFGSGTRLTVV.